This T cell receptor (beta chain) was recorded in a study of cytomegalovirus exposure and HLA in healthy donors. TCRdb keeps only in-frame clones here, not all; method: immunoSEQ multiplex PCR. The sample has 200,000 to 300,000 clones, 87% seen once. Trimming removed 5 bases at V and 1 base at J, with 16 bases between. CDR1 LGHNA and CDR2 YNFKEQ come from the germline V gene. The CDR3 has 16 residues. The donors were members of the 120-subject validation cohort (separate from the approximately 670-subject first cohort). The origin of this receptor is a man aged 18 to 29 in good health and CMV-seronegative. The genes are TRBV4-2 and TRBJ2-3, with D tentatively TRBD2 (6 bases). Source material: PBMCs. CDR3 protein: CASSSSGGWGTDTQYF. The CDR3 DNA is TGTGCCAGCAGCTCATCCGGGGGATGGGGCACAGATACGCAGTATTTT.